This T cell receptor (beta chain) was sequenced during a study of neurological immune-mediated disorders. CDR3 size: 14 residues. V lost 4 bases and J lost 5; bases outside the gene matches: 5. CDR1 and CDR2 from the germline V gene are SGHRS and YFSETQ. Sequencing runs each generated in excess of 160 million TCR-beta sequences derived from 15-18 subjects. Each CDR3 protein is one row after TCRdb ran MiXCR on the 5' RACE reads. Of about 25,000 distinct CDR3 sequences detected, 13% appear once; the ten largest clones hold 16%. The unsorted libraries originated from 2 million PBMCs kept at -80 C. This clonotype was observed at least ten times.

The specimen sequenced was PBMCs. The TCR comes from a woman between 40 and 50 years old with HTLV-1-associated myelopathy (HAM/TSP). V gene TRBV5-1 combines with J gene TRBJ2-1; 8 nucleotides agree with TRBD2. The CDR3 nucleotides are TGCGCCAGCAGCCTCCGGGGGGGCAACAATGAGCAGTTCTTC. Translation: CASSLRGGNNEQFF.